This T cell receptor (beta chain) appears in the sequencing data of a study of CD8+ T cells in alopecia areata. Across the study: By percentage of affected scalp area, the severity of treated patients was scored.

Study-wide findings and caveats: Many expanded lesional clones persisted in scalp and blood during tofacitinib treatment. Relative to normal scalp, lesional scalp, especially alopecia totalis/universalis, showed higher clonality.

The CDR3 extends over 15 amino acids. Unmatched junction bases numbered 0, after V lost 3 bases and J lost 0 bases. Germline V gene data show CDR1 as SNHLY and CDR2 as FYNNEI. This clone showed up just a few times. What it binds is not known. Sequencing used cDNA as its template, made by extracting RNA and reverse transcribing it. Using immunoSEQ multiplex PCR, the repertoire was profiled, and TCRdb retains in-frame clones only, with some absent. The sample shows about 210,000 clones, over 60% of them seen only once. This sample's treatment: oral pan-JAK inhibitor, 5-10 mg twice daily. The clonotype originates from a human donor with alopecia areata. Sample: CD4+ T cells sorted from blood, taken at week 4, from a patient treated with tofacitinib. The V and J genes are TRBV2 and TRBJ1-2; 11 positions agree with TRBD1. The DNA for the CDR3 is TGTGCCAGCAGTGAGGGACAGGGGGCTAACTATGGCTACACCTTC. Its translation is CASSEGQGANYGYTF.